This TCR beta chain was sequenced during a study of OX40 agonist ivuxolimab in advanced cancers. Describing the broader study: Ivuxolimab was a fully human IgG2 agonistic monoclonal antibody targeting the costimulatory receptor OX40 (CD134). Intravenous ivuxolimab was administered to patients every 2 weeks at six dose levels: 0.01, 0.1, 0.3, 1.5, 3 and 10 mg/kg. Among the roughly 50 dose-escalation patients, around 19 had hepatocellular carcinoma, around 15 melanoma, 9 renal cell carcinoma and 9 head and neck cancer. In the dose-escalation cohort, around four fifths of patients were male, and the mean age was roughly 60 years with a range of roughly 23 to 90. Prior anti-PD-1, anti-PD-L1 or anti-CTLA-4 therapy was permitted, and checkpoint inhibitors had been received by around 40% of dose-escalation patients. Partial responses occurred in three dose-escalation patients, of whom one had hepatocellular carcinoma and two had cutaneous melanoma. Peripheral TCRbeta sequencing was intended to test whether TCR sequence diversity was altered and clonal T-cell expansion was caused by ivuxolimab. The monotherapy dose-escalation portion (N ≈ 56 patients) of the phase I ivuxolimab trial is reported in the paper.

With respect to this clone: There is no known antigen for this receptor. No base-level quality is on record; no much larger clone is a single base apart.

To sequence the TCRbeta CDR3 region, genomic DNA was isolated from the sorted cells. TCRbeta CDR3 regions were sequenced using the immunoSEQ Assay. TCRdb re-hosts the immuneACCESS table, in-frame sequences only. Its copies lack some clones; in the studies checked, an unresolved V gene accounts for under half of them, and the cause for the rest is not known. The sample contains about 97,000 clones, about 86% of them found a single time. The leading ten clones occupy approximately 5.7% of the sample. Patients with a history of autoimmune disease or receiving systemic immunosuppression were excluded from the trial. Peripheral blood for TCR sequencing was drawn from every dose cohort at baseline, at cycle 4 day 1 and at cycle 7 day 1. Samples came from an open-label, multicenter, first-in-human phase I dose-escalation trial of ivuxolimab. Adults with locally advanced or metastatic head and neck squamous cell, hepatocellular, melanoma or renal cell carcinoma were enrolled in the trial. Before TCR sequencing, CD4+ and CD8+ T cells were separately sorted from peripheral blood.

As encoded in the germline V gene, CDR1 is SGHVS while CDR2 is FNYEAQ. Including the terminal cysteine and phenylalanine, the CDR3 comprises 14 residues. Only the CDR3 region is kept as DNA, spanning 42 bases read in frame from base 1. Trimming removed 2 bases from V and 4 bases from J, leaving 11 bases between the germline ends. Here is what the overall study found, with its caveats: After ivuxolimab, more expanded clones were found on average in CD8+ T cells than in CD4+ T cells. Low levels of normalized T-cell clonal expansion were also seen in some patients who did not respond. Partial responders in the 0.1-3.0 mg/kg groups had among the lowest normalized peripheral clonal expansion, especially among CD8+ T cells. At doses from 0.1 to 3.0 mg/kg, clonal expansion was seen in both CD4+ and CD8+ blood T cells between baseline and week 6. The antigen specificity of the peripheral T cells that underwent clonal expansion was not determined.

The TCR originated in an adult with an advanced solid tumor such as melanoma, head and neck, liver or kidney cancer. The material was CD4+ or CD8+ T cells sorted from blood, obtained in a trial of the OX40 agonist ivuxolimab. The chain joins TRBV7-6 to TRBJ1-1; the D gene is not confidently resolved. The DNA sequence reads TGTGCCAGCAGCTTAAGCGAGGGTACCACTGAAGCTTTCTTT. It translates as CASSLSEGTTEAFF.